This TCR beta chain derives from a study of T cell changes during pregnancy in multiple sclerosis. This CDR3 has 13 residues. V lost 6 bases and J 1 base, leaving 9 bases between the germline ends. CDR1 MNHNS and CDR2 SASEGT come from the germline V gene. Clones were read by immunoSEQ multiplex PCR, and TCRdb kept only the in-frame ones, dropping some. The sample has around 96,000 clones; about 94% are singletons. The TCR sequence derives from a female donor with multiple sclerosis, enrolled in a pregnancy study. This specimen was peripheral blood, taken in the third trimester of pregnancy. The rearrangement links TRBV6-1 to TRBJ1-1; maybe TRBD1 (5 bases). Here the CDR3 DNA reads TGTGCCAGCAGCCTCACAGGGAACACTGAAGCTTTCTTT. This gives the protein CASSLTGNTEAFF.